A selection of T cell receptor beta chains follows, all from one sample in a study of blood T cell repertoires in COVID-19. The assay was immunoSEQ multiplex PCR, and TCRdb's table has in-frame clones only and misses some. The sample holds around 260,000 clones, around 87% seen once. Input material: peripheral blood. These receptor sequences come from a woman aged 55-70 years with COVID-19, enrolled during active disease. Both conserved end residues are part of each CDR3. The order of the fields is clone size, D gene, V gene, J gene, CDR3 DNA, CDR3 protein. A D gene is named only where the DNA matches it firmly. Not all rows give a size; the values are once, few, many and, for expanded clones, a class.

clone_size: once
d_call: -
v_call: TRBV2
j_call: TRBJ1-2
cdr3_nt: TGTGCCAGCAGTGTCGCGAAAGGGGGTGGCTACACCTTC
cdr3_aa: CASSVAKGGGYTF

clone_size: -
d_call: -
v_call: TRBV2
j_call: TRBJ1-1
cdr3_nt: TGTGCCAGCATTTTCAGGGATCAGAACACTGAAGCTTTCTTT
cdr3_aa: CASIFRDQNTEAFF

clone_size: -
d_call: -
v_call: TRBV21-1
j_call: TRBJ2-7
cdr3_nt: TGTGCCAGCAGCAAAAAAAGCCCCAGAAGGGGATCGCACGAGCAGTACTTC
cdr3_aa: CASSKKSPRRGSHEQYF

clone_size: -
d_call: -
v_call: TRBV27
j_call: TRBJ2-7
cdr3_nt: TGTGCCAGCAGTTTATCCGCCCATCTGGGAGACGAGCAGTACTTC
cdr3_aa: CASSLSAHLGDEQYF

clone_size: -
d_call: -
v_call: TRBV2
j_call: TRBJ2-2
cdr3_nt: TGTGCCAGCAGTCGCGGGGCCGCGAACACCGGGGAGCTGTTTTTT
cdr3_aa: CASSRGAANTGELFF

clone_size: -
d_call: TRBD2
v_call: TRBV27
j_call: TRBJ2-1
cdr3_nt: TGTGCCAGCAGCCCCCCCGAGGGGACTAGCGGGAGTAGTAATGAGCAGTTCTTC
cdr3_aa: CASSPPEGTSGSSNEQFF

clone_size: -
d_call: -
v_call: TRBV3-1/TRBV3-2
j_call: TRBJ2-3
cdr3_nt: TGTGCCAGCAGCCACCCCGGGTCAGATACGCAGTATTTT
cdr3_aa: CASSHPGSDTQYF

clone_size: -
d_call: -
v_call: TRBV7-8
j_call: TRBJ1-5
cdr3_nt: TGTGCCAGCAGCTTAGCGGGCAGGGGTAATCAGCCCCAGCATTTT
cdr3_aa: CASSLAGRGNQPQHF

clone_size: -
d_call: TRBD1
v_call: TRBV18
j_call: TRBJ1-6
cdr3_nt: TGTGCCAGCTCAACCCGGGACAGGGGTTCACCCCTCCACTTT
cdr3_aa: CASSTRDRGSPLHF

clone_size: -
d_call: -
v_call: TRBV6-1
j_call: TRBJ1-2
cdr3_nt: TGTGCCAGCAGTGAAGCGGGGCAGAGCTATGGCTACACCTTC
cdr3_aa: CASSEAGQSYGYTF

clone_size: -
d_call: -
v_call: TRBV20-1
j_call: TRBJ1-1
cdr3_nt: TGCAGTGCTAGCCGGCGGGATGAAGCTTTCTTT
cdr3_aa: CSASRRDEAFF

clone_size: -
d_call: TRBD2
v_call: TRBV29-1
j_call: TRBJ2-7
cdr3_nt: TGCAGCGTACAAGAGCGGGAGCTATCCGAGCAGTACTTC
cdr3_aa: CSVQERELSEQYF

clone_size: -
d_call: TRBD2
v_call: TRBV5-4
j_call: TRBJ2-2
cdr3_nt: TGTGCCAGCACCCGTATTAGCGGGATGAACACCGGGGAGCTGTTTTTT
cdr3_aa: CASTRISGMNTGELFF

clone_size: -
d_call: -
v_call: TRBV28
j_call: TRBJ1-2
cdr3_nt: TGTGCCAGCAGTTTTGGTCGGGGGAGGACCTATGGCTACACCTTC
cdr3_aa: CASSFGRGRTYGYTF

clone_size: -
d_call: -
v_call: TRBV5-4
j_call: TRBJ2-3
cdr3_nt: TGTGCCAGCAGCCGCGACCCTTGGAGCGGTACGCAGTATTTT
cdr3_aa: CASSRDPWSGTQYF

clone_size: -
d_call: TRBD2
v_call: TRBV2
j_call: TRBJ2-7
cdr3_nt: TGTGCCAGCAGTGATCACCCCGGGGGGAACTACGAGCAGTACTTC
cdr3_aa: CASSDHPGGNYEQYF

clone_size: -
d_call: TRBD2
v_call: TRBV4-3
j_call: TRBJ2-3
cdr3_nt: TGCGCCAGCAGCCAGGGGACTAGCGGGGGGGGAGATACGCAGTATTTT
cdr3_aa: CASSQGTSGGGDTQYF

clone_size: -
d_call: TRBD2
v_call: TRBV5-1
j_call: TRBJ2-5
cdr3_nt: TGCGCCAGCAGCTTGGGAGCGGGAGGGCCGGAAGAGACCCAGTACTTC
cdr3_aa: CASSLGAGGPEETQYF

clone_size: -
d_call: -
v_call: TRBV11-2
j_call: TRBJ1-2
cdr3_nt: TGTGCCAGCAGCTTAGCGTCGTATGGCTACACCTTC
cdr3_aa: CASSLASYGYTF

clone_size: -
d_call: -
v_call: TRBV19
j_call: TRBJ2-6
cdr3_nt: TGTGCCAGTAGTACACGGGGTGGGGCCAACGTCCTGACTTTC
cdr3_aa: CASSTRGGANVLTF

clone_size: -
d_call: -
v_call: TRBV23-1
j_call: TRBJ2-7
cdr3_nt: TGCGCCAGCAGTCAAAAGTTTGATGGACAGTACGAGCAGTACTTC
cdr3_aa: CASSQKFDGQYEQYF

clone_size: -
d_call: -
v_call: TRBV19
j_call: TRBJ2-1
cdr3_nt: TGTGCCAGTAGTCGCGGGACCTCCTACAATGAGCAGTTCTTC
cdr3_aa: CASSRGTSYNEQFF

clone_size: -
d_call: TRBD1
v_call: TRBV6-5
j_call: TRBJ1-5
cdr3_nt: TGTGCCAGCAGCCTGGACAGGGACCAGCCCCAGCATTTT
cdr3_aa: CASSLDRDQPQHF

clone_size: -
d_call: -
v_call: TRBV3-1/TRBV3-2
j_call: TRBJ2-1
cdr3_nt: TGTGCCAGCAGCCCCGGGCGGAGGCACTACAATGAGCAGTTCTTC
cdr3_aa: CASSPGRRHYNEQFF

clone_size: -
d_call: TRBD2
v_call: TRBV14
j_call: TRBJ2-1
cdr3_nt: TGTGCCAGCAGCCACGGACTAGCGGGAGGGGGAAATGAGCAGTTCTTC
cdr3_aa: CASSHGLAGGGNEQFF

clone_size: few
d_call: -
v_call: TRBV3-1/TRBV3-2
j_call: TRBJ1-1
cdr3_nt: TGTGCCAGCAGCCAGTCCGGGGTCAAAGCTTTCTTT
cdr3_aa: CASSQSGVKAFF

clone_size: -
d_call: -
v_call: TRBV21-1
j_call: TRBJ2-1
cdr3_nt: TGTGCCAGCAGCACCCTGGGGGGGAATGAGCAGTTCTTC
cdr3_aa: CASSTLGGNEQFF

clone_size: -
d_call: TRBD1
v_call: TRBV4-3
j_call: TRBJ1-3
cdr3_nt: TGCGCCAGCAGCCAAGAGGTGACAGGGTTCAACACCATATATTTT
cdr3_aa: CASSQEVTGFNTIYF

clone_size: -
d_call: TRBD2
v_call: TRBV5-1
j_call: TRBJ2-1
cdr3_nt: TGCGCCAGCAGCTCCCTGAAGCGGGACGGGCGGAATGAGCAGTTCTTC
cdr3_aa: CASSSLKRDGRNEQFF

clone_size: -
d_call: TRBD1
v_call: TRBV28
j_call: TRBJ2-7
cdr3_nt: TGTGCCAGCAGTAATATGGACAGGACCGAGCAGTACTTC
cdr3_aa: CASSNMDRTEQYF

clone_size: few
d_call: TRBD2
v_call: TRBV30
j_call: TRBJ2-1
cdr3_nt: TGTGCCTGGAGTGTACTAACCGGGAGGATCGATGAGCAGTTCTTC
cdr3_aa: CAWSVLTGRIDEQFF

clone_size: -
d_call: TRBD1
v_call: TRBV5-4
j_call: TRBJ1-1
cdr3_nt: TGTGCCAGCAGCGAGGGACAGGTGAACACTGAAGCTTTCTTT
cdr3_aa: CASSEGQVNTEAFF

clone_size: -
d_call: TRBD2
v_call: TRBV25-1
j_call: TRBJ2-1
cdr3_nt: TGTGCCAGCAGTGGGGCCGGGCTAGCGGAGACCTACAATGAGCAGTTCTTC
cdr3_aa: CASSGAGLAETYNEQFF

clone_size: -
d_call: TRBD2
v_call: TRBV9
j_call: TRBJ2-1
cdr3_nt: TGTGCCAGCAGCGTAGAGGGACTAGCGGGAAGTGAGCAGTTCTTC
cdr3_aa: CASSVEGLAGSEQFF

clone_size: many
d_call: -
v_call: TRBV19
j_call: TRBJ1-5
cdr3_nt: TGTGCCAGTAGTCTGACAGATCATCAGCCCCAGCATTTT
cdr3_aa: CASSLTDHQPQHF

clone_size: few
d_call: TRBD1
v_call: TRBV27
j_call: TRBJ1-2
cdr3_nt: TGTGCCAGCAGTTCGACAGGGTATGGCTACACCTTC
cdr3_aa: CASSSTGYGYTF

clone_size: -
d_call: TRBD2
v_call: TRBV7-2
j_call: TRBJ2-2
cdr3_nt: TGTGCCAGCAGCTTAACTAGCGGGAGTGGCACCGGGGAGCTGTTTTTT
cdr3_aa: CASSLTSGSGTGELFF